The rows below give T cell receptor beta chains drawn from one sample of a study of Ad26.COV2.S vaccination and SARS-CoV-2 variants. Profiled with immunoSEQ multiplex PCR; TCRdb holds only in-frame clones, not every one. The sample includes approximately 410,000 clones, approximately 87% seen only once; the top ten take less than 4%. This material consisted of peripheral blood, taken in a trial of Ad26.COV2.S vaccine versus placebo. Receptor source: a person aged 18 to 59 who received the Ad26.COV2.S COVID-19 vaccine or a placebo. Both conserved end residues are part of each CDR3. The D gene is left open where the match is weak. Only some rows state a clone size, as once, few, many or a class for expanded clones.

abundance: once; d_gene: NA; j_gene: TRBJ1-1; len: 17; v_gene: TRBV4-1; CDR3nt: TGCGCCAGCAGCCACAGGACCAGGTTGGGGAGGAACACTGAAGCTTTCTTT; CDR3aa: CASSHRTRLGRNTEAFF
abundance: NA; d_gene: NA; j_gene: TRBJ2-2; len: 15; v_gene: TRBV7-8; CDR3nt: TGTGCCAGCAGCTTAGGGGCGGCGAACACCGGGGAGCTGTTTTTT; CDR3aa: CASSLGAANTGELFF
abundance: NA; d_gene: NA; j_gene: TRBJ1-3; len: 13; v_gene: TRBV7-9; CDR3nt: TGTGCCAGCAGCTTAGCCAGTGGAAACACCATATATTTT; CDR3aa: CASSLASGNTIYF
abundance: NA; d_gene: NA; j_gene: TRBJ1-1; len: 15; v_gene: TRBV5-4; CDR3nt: TGTGCCAGCAGCTTGGAGCAGGGTATGAACACTGAAGCTTTCTTT; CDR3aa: CASSLEQGMNTEAFF
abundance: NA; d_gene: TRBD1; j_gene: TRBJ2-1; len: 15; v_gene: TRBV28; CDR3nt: TGTGCCAGCAGCCGCCGGGACAGGGTGGACAATGAGCAGTTCTTC; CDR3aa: CASSRRDRVDNEQFF
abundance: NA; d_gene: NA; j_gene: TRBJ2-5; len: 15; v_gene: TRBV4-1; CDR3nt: TGCGCCAGCAGCCAGCCGGACGGGGGCCGAGAGACCCAGTACTTC; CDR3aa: CASSQPDGGRETQYF
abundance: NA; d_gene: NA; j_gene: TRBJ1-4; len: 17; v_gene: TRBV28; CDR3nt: TGTGCCAGCAGCACCATGGGGTCTCGTGCAACTAATGAAAAACTGTTTTTT; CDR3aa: CASSTMGSRATNEKLFF
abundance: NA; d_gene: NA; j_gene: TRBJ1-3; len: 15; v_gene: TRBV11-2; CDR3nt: TGTGCCAGCAGCTTAGGTTCGGGCTTTGGAAACACCATATATTTT; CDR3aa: CASSLGSGFGNTIYF
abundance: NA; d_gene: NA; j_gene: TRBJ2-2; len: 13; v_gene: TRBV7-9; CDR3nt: TGTGCCAGCAGCTTAATTGGTGGCGGGGAGCTGTTTTTT; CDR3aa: CASSLIGGGELFF
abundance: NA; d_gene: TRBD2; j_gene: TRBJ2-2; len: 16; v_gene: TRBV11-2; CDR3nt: TGTGCCAGCAGCCCTAGCGGGGGGGCCTACACCGGGGAGCTGTTTTTT; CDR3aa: CASSPSGGAYTGELFF
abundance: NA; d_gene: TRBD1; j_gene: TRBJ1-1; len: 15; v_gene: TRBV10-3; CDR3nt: TGTGCCATCAGTGGAGGGGACAGAATGAACACTGAAGCTTTCTTT; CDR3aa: CAISGGDRMNTEAFF
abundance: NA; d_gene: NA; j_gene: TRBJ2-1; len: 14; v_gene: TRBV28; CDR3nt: TGTGCCAGCAGTTTATTAGGGGGTGGCAATGAGCAGTTCTTC; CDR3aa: CASSLLGGGNEQFF
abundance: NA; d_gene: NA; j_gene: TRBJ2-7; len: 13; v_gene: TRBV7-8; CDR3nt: TGTGCCAGCAGCTTCCAGAGCGACTACGAGCAGTACTTC; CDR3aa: CASSFQSDYEQYF
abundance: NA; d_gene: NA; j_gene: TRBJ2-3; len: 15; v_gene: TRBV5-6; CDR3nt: TGTGCCAGCAGCTTCGGTGGGGGGGCCACAGATACGCAGTATTTT; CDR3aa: CASSFGGGATDTQYF
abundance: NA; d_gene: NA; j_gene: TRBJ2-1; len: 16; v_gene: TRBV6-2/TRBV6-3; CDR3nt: TGTGCCAGCAGTAAACCCCCCACGAACGGGGTAAATGAGCAGTTCTTC; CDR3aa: CASSKPPTNGVNEQFF
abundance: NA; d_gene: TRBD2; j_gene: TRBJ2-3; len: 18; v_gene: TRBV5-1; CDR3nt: TGCGCCAGCAGCTTGGCCAGGGTGGGTAGCGGGGGTCCAGATACGCAGTATTTT; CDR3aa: CASSLARVGSGGPDTQYF
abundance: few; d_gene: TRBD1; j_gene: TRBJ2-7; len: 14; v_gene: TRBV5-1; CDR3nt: TGCGCCAGCAGTAAGACAGGGGCAAACTACGAGCAGTACTTC; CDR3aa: CASSKTGANYEQYF
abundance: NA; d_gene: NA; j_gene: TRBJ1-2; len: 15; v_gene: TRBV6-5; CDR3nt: TGTGCCAGCAGGCGACACCCAAGGGCTAACTATGGCTACACCTTC; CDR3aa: CASRRHPRANYGYTF
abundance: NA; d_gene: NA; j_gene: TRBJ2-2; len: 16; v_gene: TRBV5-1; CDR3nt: TGCGCCAGCAGCCCCGGGTGGGGGTTGAACACCGGGGAGCTGTTTTTT; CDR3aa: CASSPGWGLNTGELFF
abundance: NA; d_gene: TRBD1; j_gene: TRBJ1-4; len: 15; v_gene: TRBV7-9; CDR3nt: TGTGCCAGCAGCTTAGCGGACAGGGTAAATGAAAAACTGTTTTTT; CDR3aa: CASSLADRVNEKLFF
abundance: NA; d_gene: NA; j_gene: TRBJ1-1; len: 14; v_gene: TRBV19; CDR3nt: TGTGCCAGTAGTATAGGGTCAGAGAACACTGAAGCTTTCTTT; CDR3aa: CASSIGSENTEAFF
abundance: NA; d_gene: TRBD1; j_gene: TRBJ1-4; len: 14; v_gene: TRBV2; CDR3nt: TGTGCCAGCGGATGGACAGGGGCGCAGGAAAAACTGTTTTTT; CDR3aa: CASGWTGAQEKLFF
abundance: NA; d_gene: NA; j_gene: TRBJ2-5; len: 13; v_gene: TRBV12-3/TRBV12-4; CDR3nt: TGTGCCAGCAGGGGACGGTTACAAGAGACCCAGTACTTC; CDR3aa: CASRGRLQETQYF
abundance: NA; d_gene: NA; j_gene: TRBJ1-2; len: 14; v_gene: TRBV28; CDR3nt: TGTGCCAGCAGTTACGGGGTGACTAACTATGGCTACACCTTC; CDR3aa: CASSYGVTNYGYTF
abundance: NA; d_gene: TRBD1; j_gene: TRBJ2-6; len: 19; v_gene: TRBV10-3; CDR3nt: TGTGCCATCAGAGATTCCCGGGACAGGGGATACTCTGGGGCCAACGTCCTGACTTTC; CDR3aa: CAIRDSRDRGYSGANVLTF
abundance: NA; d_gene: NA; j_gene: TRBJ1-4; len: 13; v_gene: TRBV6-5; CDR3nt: TGTGCCAGCAGTTACCGAAATAATGAAAAACTGTTTTTT; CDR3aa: CASSYRNNEKLFF
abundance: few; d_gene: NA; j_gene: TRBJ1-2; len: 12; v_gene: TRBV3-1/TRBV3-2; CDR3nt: TGTGCCAGCAGCCAAGGGGGCGCTGGCTACACCTTC; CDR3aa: CASSQGGAGYTF
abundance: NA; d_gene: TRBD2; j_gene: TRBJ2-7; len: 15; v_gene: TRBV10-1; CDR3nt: TGCGCCAGCAGTGAACTTAGCGGGGGGATGTACGAGCAGTACTTC; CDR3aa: CASSELSGGMYEQYF
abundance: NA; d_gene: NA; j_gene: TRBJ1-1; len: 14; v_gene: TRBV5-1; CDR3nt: TGCGCCAGCAGCCATGGACTTGTTAACACTGAAGCTTTCTTT; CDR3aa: CASSHGLVNTEAFF
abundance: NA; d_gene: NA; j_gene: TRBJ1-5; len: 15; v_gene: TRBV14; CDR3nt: TGTGCCAGCAGCCAAGGACACTATAGCAATCAGCCCCAGCATTTT; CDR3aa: CASSQGHYSNQPQHF
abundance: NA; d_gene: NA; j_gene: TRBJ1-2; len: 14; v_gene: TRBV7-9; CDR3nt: TGTGCCAGCAGCTTACAGGAACCGCGCTATGGCTACACCTTC; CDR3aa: CASSLQEPRYGYTF
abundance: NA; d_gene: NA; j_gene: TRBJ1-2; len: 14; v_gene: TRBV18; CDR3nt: TGTGCCAGCTCACCGGCAGGGGAATTTGGTGGCTACACCTTC; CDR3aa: CASSPAGEFGGYTF
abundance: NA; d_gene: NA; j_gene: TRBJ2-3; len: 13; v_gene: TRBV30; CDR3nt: TGTGCCTGGAGCAGCGCAGGGGATTATACGCAGTATTTT; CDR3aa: CAWSSAGDYTQYF
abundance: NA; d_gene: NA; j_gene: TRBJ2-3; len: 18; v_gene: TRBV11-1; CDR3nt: TGTGCCAGCAGCTTAGCTATAGCTAACGGGGGCCGCACAGATACGCAGTATTTT; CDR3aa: CASSLAIANGGRTDTQYF
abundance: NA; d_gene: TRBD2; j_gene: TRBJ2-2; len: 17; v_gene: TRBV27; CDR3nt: TGTGCCAGCAGTTTGTCCTTAGCGGGGGCGAACACCGGGGAGCTGTTTTTT; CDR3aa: CASSLSLAGANTGELFF
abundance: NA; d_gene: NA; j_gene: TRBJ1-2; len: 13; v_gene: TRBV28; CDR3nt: TGTGCCAGCAGTTTTGGTCCGACCTATGGCTACACCTTC; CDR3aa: CASSFGPTYGYTF
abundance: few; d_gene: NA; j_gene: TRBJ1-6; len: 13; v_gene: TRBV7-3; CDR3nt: TGTGCCAGCAGCTTATCGGAGAATTCACCCCTCCACTTT; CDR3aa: CASSLSENSPLHF
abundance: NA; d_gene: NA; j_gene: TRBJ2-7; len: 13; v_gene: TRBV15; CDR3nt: TGTGCCACTGGGACTGGGAGTCCCTACGAGCAGTACTTC; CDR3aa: CATGTGSPYEQYF
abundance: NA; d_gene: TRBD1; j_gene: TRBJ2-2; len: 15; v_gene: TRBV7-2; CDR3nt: TGTGCCAGCAGTCGGGAACAGGGGAGTACCGGGGAGCTGTTTTTT; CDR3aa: CASSREQGSTGELFF
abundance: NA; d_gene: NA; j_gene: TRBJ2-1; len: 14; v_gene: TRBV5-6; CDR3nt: TGTGCCAGCAGCTTGGGTAGCCTCTACAATGAGCAGTTCTTC; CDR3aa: CASSLGSLYNEQFF
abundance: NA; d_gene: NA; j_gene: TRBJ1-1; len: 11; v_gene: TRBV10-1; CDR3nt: TGCGCCACCCCCCCCCGCGGAGGCGCTTTCTTT; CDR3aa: CATPPRGGAFF
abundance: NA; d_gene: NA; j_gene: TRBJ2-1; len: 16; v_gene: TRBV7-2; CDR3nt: TGTGCCAGCAGCTTGGGTCCCGGTTCCCCGGACAATGAGCAGTTCTTC; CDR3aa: CASSLGPGSPDNEQFF
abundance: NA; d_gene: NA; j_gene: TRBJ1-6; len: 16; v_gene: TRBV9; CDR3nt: TGTGCCAGCAGCTCATCAGGTCTCCAGGGACGCTCACCCCTCCACTTT; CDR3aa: CASSSSGLQGRSPLHF
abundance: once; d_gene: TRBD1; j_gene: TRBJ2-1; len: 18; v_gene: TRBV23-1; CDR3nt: TGCGCCAGCAGTCACTCCCATCCCCCGGGACAGGGGATCAATGAGCAGTTCTTC; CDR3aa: CASSHSHPPGQGINEQFF